One sample yielded the 4 T cell receptor beta chains listed below, sequenced in a study of cytomegalovirus exposure and HLA in healthy donors. PCR amplification relied on 60 Vbeta primers (plus 13 Jbeta primers). The data were produced by immunoSEQ multiplex PCR, yet TCRdb's version contains in-frame clones alone and is incomplete. The data show around 180,000 clones, roughly 84% seen once. Sequencing was performed on PBMCs. The receptors derive from a girl younger than two in good health and CMV-seronegative.

This chain links TRBV25-1 with TRBJ2-3; possible D gene TRBD2, 5 bases. From germline, CDR1 is MGHDK and CDR2 SYGVNS. This CDR3 comprises 13 residues. V lost 11 bases, J lost 2 bases, and 14 bases lay in between. DNA of the CDR3: TGTGCCGCCCTGGACTGGATCACAGATACGCAGTATTTT. It is translated as CAALDWITDTQYF.

The chain carries TRBV6-1 and TRBJ2-3, with D perhaps matching TRBD1 (6 bases). Germline CDR1 is MNHNS and CDR2 is SASEGT. Trimming took 3 bases from V and 4 from J, leaving 14 bases between them. This CDR3 region has 15 residues. The CDR3 here is CASSDQGLSADTQYF. DNA of the CDR3: TGTGCCAGCAGTGACCAGGGGTTAAGTGCAGATACGCAGTATTTT.

The chain carries TRBV23-1 and TRBJ2-3; 15 bases are a match to TRBD2. TRBV23-1 is noted as an ORF with a role that remains uncertain. CDR3 size: 20 residues. V shed 6 bases and J 2 bases; nucleotides not matched to a gene: 15. CDR3 sequence reads: CASRPPGLAGGSPHTDTQYF. The CDR3 bases are TGCGCCAGCAGGCCACCGGGACTAGCGGGGGGTAGCCCCCACACAGATACGCAGTATTTT.

V is TRBV6-6 and J is TRBJ2-7; D is uncertain. This CDR3 has 12 residues. The germline V gene has CDR1 MNHNY and CDR2 SVGAGI (reference sequence). V lost 5 bases and J 2 bases, leaving 7 bases between the germline ends. The DNA for the CDR3 is TGTGCCAGCAGTGCACACACCTACGAGCAGTACTTC. Translating gives CASSAHTYEQYF.